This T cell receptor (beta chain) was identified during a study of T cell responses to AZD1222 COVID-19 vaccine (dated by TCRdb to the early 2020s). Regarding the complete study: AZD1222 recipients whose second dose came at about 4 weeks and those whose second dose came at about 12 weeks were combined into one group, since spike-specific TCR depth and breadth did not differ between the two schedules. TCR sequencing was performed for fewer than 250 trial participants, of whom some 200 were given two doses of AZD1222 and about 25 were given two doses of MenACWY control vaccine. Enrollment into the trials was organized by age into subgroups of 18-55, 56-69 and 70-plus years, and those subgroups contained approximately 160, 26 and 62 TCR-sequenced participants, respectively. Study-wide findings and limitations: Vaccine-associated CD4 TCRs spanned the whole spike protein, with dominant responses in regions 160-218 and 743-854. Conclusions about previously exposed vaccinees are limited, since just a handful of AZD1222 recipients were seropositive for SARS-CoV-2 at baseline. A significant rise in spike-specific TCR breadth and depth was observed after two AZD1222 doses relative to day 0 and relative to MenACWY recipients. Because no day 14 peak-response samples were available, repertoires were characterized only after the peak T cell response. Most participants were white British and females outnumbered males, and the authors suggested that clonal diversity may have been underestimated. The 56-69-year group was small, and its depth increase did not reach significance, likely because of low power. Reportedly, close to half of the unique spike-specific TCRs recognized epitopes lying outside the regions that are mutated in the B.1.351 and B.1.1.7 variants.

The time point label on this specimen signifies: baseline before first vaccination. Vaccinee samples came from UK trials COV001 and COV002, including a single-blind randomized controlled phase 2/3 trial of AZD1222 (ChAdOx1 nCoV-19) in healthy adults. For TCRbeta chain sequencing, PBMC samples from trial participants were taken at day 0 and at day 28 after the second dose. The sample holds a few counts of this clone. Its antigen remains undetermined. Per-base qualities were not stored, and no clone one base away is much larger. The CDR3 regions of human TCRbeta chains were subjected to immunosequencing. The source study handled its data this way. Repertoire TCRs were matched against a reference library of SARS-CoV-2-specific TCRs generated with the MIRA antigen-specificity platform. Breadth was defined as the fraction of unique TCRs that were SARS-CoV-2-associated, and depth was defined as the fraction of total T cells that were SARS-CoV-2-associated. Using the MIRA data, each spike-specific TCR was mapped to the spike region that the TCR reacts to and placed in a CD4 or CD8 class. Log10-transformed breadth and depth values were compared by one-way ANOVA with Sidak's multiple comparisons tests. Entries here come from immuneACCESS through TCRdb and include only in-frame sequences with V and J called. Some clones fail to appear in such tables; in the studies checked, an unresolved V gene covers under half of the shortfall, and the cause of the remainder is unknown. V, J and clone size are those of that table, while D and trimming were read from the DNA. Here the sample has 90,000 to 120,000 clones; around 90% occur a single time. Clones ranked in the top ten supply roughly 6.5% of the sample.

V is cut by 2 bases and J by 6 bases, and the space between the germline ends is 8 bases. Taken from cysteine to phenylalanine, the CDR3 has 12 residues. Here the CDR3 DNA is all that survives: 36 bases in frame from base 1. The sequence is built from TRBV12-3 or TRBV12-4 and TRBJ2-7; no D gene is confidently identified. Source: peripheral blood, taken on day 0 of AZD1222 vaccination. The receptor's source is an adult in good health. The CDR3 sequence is CASSLWRGEQYF. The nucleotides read TGTGCCAGCAGTTTATGGCGCGGCGAGCAGTACTTC.